This is a list of T cell receptor beta chains from one sample in a study of blood T cell repertoires in COVID-19. Method: immunoSEQ multiplex PCR; TCRdb's copy keeps in-frame clones and lacks some. The sample lists some 110,000 clones, 75% to 90% seen once, with roughly 3% in the top ten. Sequenced sample: peripheral blood. These receptors were collected from a woman older than 75 with COVID-19, enrolled during active disease. Both conserved end residues are part of each CDR3. Each record gives: V gene, J gene, clone size, D gene, CDR3 protein, CDR3 DNA. A D gene is named only where the DNA matches it firmly. Only part of the rows carry a size: once, few, many, or a class if the clone is expanded.

V: TRBV9
J: TRBJ1-3
size: -
D: -
CDR3: CASSVDTGNAIYF
DNA: TGTGCCAGCAGCGTAGATACAGGAAACGCCATATATTTT

V: TRBV27
J: TRBJ1-1
size: -
D: TRBD1
CDR3: CASSTRDRGFTEAFF
DNA: TGTGCCAGCAGTACACGGGACAGGGGATTCACTGAAGCTTTCTTT

V: TRBV11-1
J: TRBJ2-5
size: once
D: -
CDR3: CASSPGTSSVIQTQYF
DNA: TGTGCCAGCAGCCCAGGGACTTCTAGCGTAATACAGACCCAGTACTTC

V: TRBV7-3
J: TRBJ2-3
size: -
D: -
CDR3: CASSFGWEALTDTQYF
DNA: TGTGCCAGCAGCTTTGGGTGGGAGGCCCTCACAGATACGCAGTATTTT

V: TRBV7-2
J: TRBJ1-6
size: -
D: -
CDR3: CASSLQGSGTPLHF
DNA: TGTGCCAGCAGCTTACAGGGGAGTGGGACACCCCTCCACTTT

V: TRBV15
J: TRBJ2-7
size: -
D: TRBD1
CDR3: CATSGGQGTYEQYF
DNA: TGTGCCACCAGCGGGGGACAGGGCACCTACGAGCAGTACTTC

V: TRBV7-9
J: TRBJ2-1
size: -
D: TRBD2
CDR3: CASSFQRGSSYNEQFF
DNA: TGTGCCAGCAGCTTCCAGCGGGGGAGCTCCTACAATGAGCAGTTCTTC

V: TRBV3-1/TRBV3-2
J: TRBJ2-1
size: -
D: TRBD1
CDR3: CASRLTGTGADNEQFF
DNA: TGTGCCAGCAGACTCACGGGGACAGGGGCGGACAATGAGCAGTTCTTC

V: TRBV28
J: TRBJ1-6
size: -
D: TRBD1
CDR3: CASSFRTGFSPLHF
DNA: TGTGCCAGCAGTTTTCGGACAGGGTTTTCACCCCTCCACTTT

V: TRBV5-1
J: TRBJ1-2
size: once
D: -
CDR3: CASSLQGDYGYTF
DNA: TGCGCCAGCAGTCTACAGGGAGACTATGGCTACACCTTC

V: TRBV5-1
J: TRBJ1-1
size: -
D: -
CDR3: CASSLPGQNTEAFF
DNA: TGCGCCAGCAGCTTGCCAGGGCAGAACACTGAAGCTTTCTTT

V: TRBV21-1
J: TRBJ1-5
size: -
D: -
CDR3: CASSKDQGSNQPQHF
DNA: TGTGCCAGCAGCAAAGACCAGGGGAGCAATCAGCCCCAGCATTTT

V: TRBV6-5
J: TRBJ2-4
size: -
D: -
CDR3: CASNPRGIAKNIQYF
DNA: TGTGCCAGCAATCCCCGAGGGATAGCCAAAAACATTCAGTACTTC

V: TRBV7-9
J: TRBJ1-5
size: -
D: -
CDR3: CASSLNSNQPQHF
DNA: TGTGCCAGCAGCCTAAATAGCAATCAGCCCCAGCATTTT

V: TRBV27
J: TRBJ1-2
size: -
D: -
CDR3: CASSPGTTYGYTF
DNA: TGTGCCAGCAGTCCGGGGACAACCTATGGCTACACCTTC

V: TRBV5-4
J: TRBJ2-5
size: once
D: TRBD2
CDR3: CASSFRLAGAETQYF
DNA: TGTGCCAGCAGCTTTCGACTAGCGGGAGCGGAGACCCAGTACTTC

V: TRBV3-1/TRBV3-2
J: TRBJ2-1
size: -
D: -
CDR3: CASSQDHVTSNEQFF
DNA: TGTGCCAGCAGCCAAGATCACGTGACAAGCAATGAGCAGTTCTTC

V: TRBV20-1
J: TRBJ1-2
size: -
D: -
CDR3: CSAETIGYTF
DNA: TGCAGTGCTGAGACTATTGGCTACACCTTC

V: TRBV7-2
J: TRBJ1-4
size: -
D: -
CDR3: CASSLTGFKDEKLFF
DNA: TGTGCCAGCAGCTTAACAGGATTTAAGGATGAAAAACTGTTTTTT

V: TRBV24-1
J: TRBJ2-3
size: -
D: -
CDR3: CATSDPTSFSTDTQYF
DNA: TGTGCCACCAGTGATCCGACTAGTTTTAGCACAGATACGCAGTATTTT

V: TRBV9
J: TRBJ1-3
size: -
D: -
CDR3: CASSADPRGTGNTIYF
DNA: TGTGCCAGCAGCGCGGACCCACGGGGTACCGGAAACACCATATATTTT

V: TRBV7-9
J: TRBJ2-2
size: -
D: TRBD2
CDR3: CASSSMTSGRERNTGELFF
DNA: TGTGCCAGCAGCTCGATGACTAGCGGGAGGGAAAGGAACACCGGGGAGCTGTTTTTT

V: TRBV11-1
J: TRBJ2-3
size: -
D: -
CDR3: CASSPPTSLEDTQYF
DNA: TGTGCCAGCAGCCCCCCGACGTCCCTGGAGGATACGCAGTATTTT

V: TRBV21-1
J: TRBJ2-2
size: -
D: -
CDR3: CASSKGLRDSANTGELFF
DNA: TGTGCCAGCAGCAAAGGATTGAGGGACTCCGCGAACACCGGGGAGCTGTTTTTT

V: TRBV24-1
J: TRBJ1-5
size: -
D: -
CDR3: CATSDPGRAGGNQPQHF
DNA: TGTGCCACCAGTGATCCAGGGAGGGCCGGGGGCAATCAGCCCCAGCATTTT

V: TRBV27
J: TRBJ2-5
size: -
D: -
CDR3: CASGSLSRYQGTQYF
DNA: TGTGCCAGCGGCTCTCTCTCTAGGTACCAAGGGACCCAGTACTTC

V: TRBV7-6
J: TRBJ2-3
size: -
D: -
CDR3: CASSLTLDGPRTDTQYF
DNA: TGTGCCAGCAGCTTAACCCTCGATGGGCCCAGGACAGATACGCAGTATTTT

V: TRBV6-6
J: TRBJ2-2
size: -
D: -
CDR3: CASRDRGLSGELFF
DNA: TGTGCCAGCAGAGACCGGGGGTTGTCCGGGGAGCTGTTTTTT

V: TRBV2
J: TRBJ1-1
size: -
D: -
CDR3: CASSGGRETRAFF
DNA: TGTGCCAGCAGTGGTGGTCGTGAAACTCGAGCTTTCTTT

V: TRBV6-1
J: TRBJ2-1
size: -
D: TRBD2
CDR3: CASSALAGAYNEQFF
DNA: TGTGCCAGCAGTGCACTAGCGGGAGCCTACAATGAGCAGTTCTTC

V: TRBV5-4
J: TRBJ2-2
size: -
D: -
CDR3: CASSPALGRGELFF
DNA: TGTGCCAGCAGCCCGGCGTTGGGCCGCGGGGAGCTGTTTTTT

V: TRBV5-4
J: TRBJ2-7
size: -
D: TRBD2
CDR3: CASSLGGAGAGEQYF
DNA: TGTGCCAGCAGCTTGGGGGGAGCGGGAGCGGGCGAGCAGTACTTC

V: TRBV6-2/TRBV6-3
J: TRBJ2-1
size: -
D: TRBD2
CDR3: CASSPLLAGVNNEQFF
DNA: TGTGCCAGCAGCCCTTTACTAGCGGGAGTAAATAATGAGCAGTTCTTC

V: TRBV5-1
J: TRBJ2-1
size: -
D: TRBD1
CDR3: CASSYLQGVEQFF
DNA: TGCGCCAGCAGCTACCTACAGGGGGTTGAGCAGTTCTTC

V: TRBV19
J: TRBJ2-4
size: -
D: TRBD2
CDR3: CASSIIDLAGGWDIQYF
DNA: TGTGCCAGTAGTATAATTGACCTAGCGGGAGGATGGGACATTCAGTACTTC

V: TRBV9
J: TRBJ2-7
size: -
D: -
CDR3: CASSVDPGYEQYF
DNA: TGTGCCAGCAGCGTAGACCCCGGCTACGAGCAGTACTTC

V: TRBV5-1
J: TRBJ2-3
size: once
D: -
CDR3: CASSTRPDTQYF
DNA: TGCGCCAGCAGTACTAGACCGGATACGCAGTATTTT

V: TRBV5-6
J: TRBJ1-4
size: -
D: -
CDR3: CASSLGAGASEKLFF
DNA: TGTGCCAGCAGCTTGGGAGCAGGGGCGAGTGAAAAACTGTTTTTT

V: TRBV6-5
J: TRBJ2-1
size: once
D: -
CDR3: CASRLERTSYNEQFF
DNA: TGTGCCAGTAGACTAGAGCGCACCTCCTACAATGAGCAGTTCTTC

V: TRBV7-3
J: TRBJ1-6
size: -
D: -
CDR3: CASSLTGRHESPLHF
DNA: TGTGCCAGCAGCTTAACGGGGAGGCACGAGTCACCCCTCCACTTT

V: TRBV9
J: TRBJ2-1
size: -
D: TRBD2
CDR3: CASSVSTSGYNEQFF
DNA: TGTGCCAGCAGCGTATCGACTAGCGGTTACAATGAGCAGTTCTTC

V: TRBV27
J: TRBJ2-7
size: -
D: TRBD2
CDR3: CASSLTSGLATNSYEQYF
DNA: TGTGCCAGCAGTTTGACTAGCGGTCTTGCCACAAACTCCTACGAGCAGTACTTC

V: TRBV28
J: TRBJ1-6
size: -
D: -
CDR3: CASRPDRSNSPLHF
DNA: TGTGCCAGCAGACCGGACAGATCTAATTCACCCCTCCACTTT

V: TRBV28
J: TRBJ2-7
size: -
D: TRBD2
CDR3: CASSLGTSGRRTYEQYF
DNA: TGTGCCAGCAGTTTAGGGACTAGCGGGAGAAGAACCTACGAGCAGTACTTC

V: TRBV3-1/TRBV3-2
J: TRBJ2-5
size: -
D: -
CDR3: CASSRSGETQYF
DNA: TGTGCCAGCAGCCGGTCGGGGGAGACCCAGTACTTC

V: TRBV7-6
J: TRBJ2-1
size: once
D: TRBD2
CDR3: CASSLEAGGSHNEQFF
DNA: TGTGCCAGCAGCTTAGAAGCGGGAGGTTCCCACAATGAGCAGTTCTTC

V: TRBV5-6
J: TRBJ1-6
size: -
D: TRBD1
CDR3: CASSPGQAGSPLHF
DNA: TGTGCCAGCAGCCCGGGACAGGCGGGTTCACCCCTCCACTTT

V: TRBV11-1
J: TRBJ1-2
size: once
D: TRBD1
CDR3: CASSSWTGNYGYTF
DNA: TGTGCCAGCAGCTCCTGGACAGGGAACTATGGCTACACCTTC

V: TRBV28
J: TRBJ1-1
size: -
D: -
CDR3: CASSLKLSEAFF
DNA: TGTGCCAGCAGTTTAAAACTAAGCGAAGCTTTCTTT

V: TRBV3-1/TRBV3-2
J: TRBJ2-1
size: -
D: TRBD2
CDR3: CASSQVLRTSGNNEQFF
DNA: TGTGCCAGCAGCCAAGTATTACGAACTAGCGGTAACAATGAGCAGTTCTTC

V: TRBV7-2
J: TRBJ2-3
size: -
D: -
CDR3: CASSARGGVSTDTQYF
DNA: TGTGCCAGCAGCGCAAGGGGTGGAGTTAGCACAGATACGCAGTATTTT

V: TRBV28
J: TRBJ2-7
size: -
D: -
CDR3: CASSLLAGEQYF
DNA: TGTGCCAGCAGTTTACTGGCGGGAGAGCAGTACTTC